The rows below give T cell receptor beta chains drawn from one sample of a study of blood T cell dynamics during melanoma immunotherapy. The protocol was immunoSEQ multiplex PCR, while the TCRdb copy is restricted to in-frame clones and leaves out a portion. Of 15,000 or so clones detected, approximately 90% appear once; the ten largest clones hold roughly 7.1%. The material was blood, obtained from a patient treated with checkpoint blockade. These receptor sequences come from a human donor with melanoma. CDR3s include the opening cysteine and the closing phenylalanine or tryptophan. Each record gives: J gene, V gene, CDR3 protein.

TRBJ2-7	TRBV4-3	CASSQDITSRFYEQYF
TRBJ2-1	TRBV5-1	CASSAGLSPYNEQFF
TRBJ1-1	TRBV5-1	CASSPGTEAFF
TRBJ2-3	TRBV2	CATRRELGTDTQYF
TRBJ2-3	TRBV28	CASSPYSSGRGDTQYF
TRBJ2-3	TRBV18	CASSSDSSRTDTQYF
TRBJ2-7	TRBV7-3	CASSSGLGEQYF
TRBJ2-1	TRBV11-1	CASSLTGTSYNEQFF
TRBJ2-2	TRBV19	CASSTVEGTGELFF
TRBJ2-1	TRBV9	CASSDSGRFDNEQFF
TRBJ2-7	TRBV7-6	CASSVGQGVYEQYF
TRBJ2-7	TRBV7-2	CASSPSAHSGSYGEQYF
TRBJ2-7	TRBV6-1	CASGDRYEQYF
TRBJ1-4	TRBV7-9	CASSRGQLNEKLFF
TRBJ2-2	TRBV28	CASKMTGGTGELFF
TRBJ2-1	TRBV2	CASSQASGDYNEQFF
TRBJ2-3	TRBV27	CASSLRFGSRGTDTQYF
TRBJ2-6	TRBV27	CASSFTGTGRSGANVLTF
TRBJ2-7	TRBV7-6	CASSPSGAGGPLAYEQYF
TRBJ2-5	TRBV7-2	CASSPKGLVETQYF
TRBJ2-6	TRBV5-8	CASSSGNSGANVLTF
TRBJ1-3	TRBV4-1	CASSQGLRGLNVERTGNTIYF
TRBJ1-5	TRBV19	CASRGRAGQGLNQPQHF
TRBJ1-1	TRBV28	CASSFGDNTEAFF
TRBJ2-1	TRBV11-1	CASSRGSGATYNEQFF
TRBJ1-2	TRBV5-4	CASSTGTGETYGYTF
TRBJ2-1	TRBV29-1	CSVAGRAHNEQFF
TRBJ1-4	TRBV7-9	CASSPGQINEKLFF
TRBJ2-1	TRBV27	CASSLVLATGEQFF
TRBJ2-7	TRBV7-8	CASSPEGAAPSYEQYF
TRBJ1-5	TRBV6-5	CASKDRARSQPQHF
TRBJ1-5	TRBV5-6	CASSFSYGQGPQHF
TRBJ2-7	TRBV7-8	CASSLARGTGASPQYEQYF
TRBJ1-1	TRBV28	CASTSAGTRNTEAFF
TRBJ2-6	TRBV18	CASSPEEGPSGANVLTF
TRBJ2-7	TRBV27	CASSLSPPGLAGGHSYEQYF
TRBJ2-3	TRBV28	CASSFGTSGYSRGDTQYF
TRBJ1-3	TRBV28	CASSLSPQGAGNTIYF
TRBJ1-3	TRBV19	CASSMRGNTIYF
TRBJ2-7	TRBV27	CASSLKAPSPYEQYF
TRBJ2-3	TRBV7-2	CASSERQGSTDTQYF
TRBJ1-1	TRBV2	CASSDPPGTEAFF
TRBJ2-7	TRBV4-1	CASSQDPSESYEQYF
TRBJ1-5	TRBV7-2	CASGGQDNQPQHF
TRBJ1-1	TRBV28	CASSFGRKNTEAFF
TRBJ2-1	TRBV7-7	CASSLGQGIDNEQFF
TRBJ2-1	TRBV9	CASSLEGQGLNEQFF
TRBJ2-1	TRBV27	CASRGLSYNEQFF